This T cell receptor (beta chain) was captured by sequencing in a study of molecular identifiers for immune sequencing clone quantification. Study-wide points: Naive cells had under 1% of molecules in clones above 20 RNA copies, effectors over 99%.

Researchers sorted naive CD8 T cells as cells that were CD8+CD4-CCR7+CD45RA+. V dropped 3 bases and J dropped 0; count of bases not matched to a gene: 1. The CDR3 has 14 amino acids. Per germline, CDR1 MNHEY and CDR2 SMNVEV (reference sequence). In regard to this clonotype: Its antigen remains unknown. This CDR3 fails to terminate in the conserved phenylalanine or tryptophan, so it likely reflects a read error.

TCRdb re-analysed the PCR reads in MiXCR, keeping a single row per CDR3 protein. Here the sample spans about 86,000 distinct CDR3 sequences, around 25% being singletons. The sequencing sample was made of naive CD8+ T cells from blood, with Jurkat cell RNA spiked in. Subset defined: FACS-sorted CD8+CD4-CCR7+CD45RA+ naive T cells. The TCR originated in a human donor in good health. Some libraries in this study had Jurkat cell RNA spiked in. The chain joins TRBV27 to TRBJ2-7, with 8 bases identical to TRBD1. DNA for the CDR3: TGTGCCAGCAGTTTCGGGACAGGCTCCTACGAGCAGTACTAC. Translated, it gives CASSFGTGSYEQYY.